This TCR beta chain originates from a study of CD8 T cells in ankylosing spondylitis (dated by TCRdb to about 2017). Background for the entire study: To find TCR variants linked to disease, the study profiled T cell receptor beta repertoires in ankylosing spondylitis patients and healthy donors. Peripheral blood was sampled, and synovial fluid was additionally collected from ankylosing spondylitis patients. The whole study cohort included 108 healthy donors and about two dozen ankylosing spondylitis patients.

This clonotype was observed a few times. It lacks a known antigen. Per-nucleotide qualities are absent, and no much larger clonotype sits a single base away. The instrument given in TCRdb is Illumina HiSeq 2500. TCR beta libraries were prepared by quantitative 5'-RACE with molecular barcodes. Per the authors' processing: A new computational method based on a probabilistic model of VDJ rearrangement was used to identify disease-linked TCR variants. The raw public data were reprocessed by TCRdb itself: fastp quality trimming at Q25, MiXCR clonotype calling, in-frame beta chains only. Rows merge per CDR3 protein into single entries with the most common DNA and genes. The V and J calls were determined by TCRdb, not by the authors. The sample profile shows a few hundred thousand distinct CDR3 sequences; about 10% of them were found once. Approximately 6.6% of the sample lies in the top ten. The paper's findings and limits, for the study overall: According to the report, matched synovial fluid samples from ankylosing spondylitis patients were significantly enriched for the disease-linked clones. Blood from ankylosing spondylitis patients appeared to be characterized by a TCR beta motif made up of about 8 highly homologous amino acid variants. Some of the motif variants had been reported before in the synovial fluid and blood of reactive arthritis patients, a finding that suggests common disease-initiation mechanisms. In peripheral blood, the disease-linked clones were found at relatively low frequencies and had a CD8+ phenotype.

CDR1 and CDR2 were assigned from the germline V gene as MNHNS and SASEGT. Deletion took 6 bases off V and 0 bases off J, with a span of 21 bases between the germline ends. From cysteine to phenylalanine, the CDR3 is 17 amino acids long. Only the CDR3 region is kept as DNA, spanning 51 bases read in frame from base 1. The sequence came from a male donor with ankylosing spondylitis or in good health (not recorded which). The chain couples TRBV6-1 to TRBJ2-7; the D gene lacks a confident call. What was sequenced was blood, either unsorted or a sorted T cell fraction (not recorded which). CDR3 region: CASSRTPTPVSSYEQYF. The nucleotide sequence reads TGTGCCAGCAGCCGGACCCCGACTCCTGTAAGCTCCTACGAGCAGTACTTC.